These 20 T cell receptor beta chains were sequenced from one sample in a study of early T cells in non-severe SARS-CoV-2 infection. Using its own MiXCR run on the 5' RACE reads, TCRdb lists one record per CDR3 protein. The table lists tens of thousands of distinct CDR3 sequences, 9.5% to 12% of them singletons. The sequences come from whole blood, collected at baseline. All receptors derive from an adult who was a healthcare worker with PCR-confirmed SARS-CoV-2 infection or an uninfected control (not recorded which).

This sequence joins TRBV27 and TRBJ1-4; 8 positions match TRBD1. CDR3 length: 14 amino acids. Germline lookup yields CDR1 MNHEY and CDR2 SMNVEV (reference sequence). V gave up 5 bases and J gave up 8 bases; unmatched junction bases: 7. CDR3 loop: CASSRDRWREKLFF. DNA for the CDR3: TGTGCCAGCAGTCGGGACAGGTGGCGAGAAAAACTGTTTTTT.

The V gene is TRBV6-6, the J gene TRBJ2-2; D may correspond to TRBD1 or TRBD2 (6 bases each). The CDR3 covers 13 residues. Trimming removed 2 bases at V and 6 bases at J, with 7 bases between. Per germline, CDR1 MNHNY and CDR2 SVGAGI (reference sequence). CDR3 sequence (DNA): TGTGCCAGCAGTTACAGGGGGGCCGGGGAGCTGTTTTTT. Translating it yields CASSYRGAGELFF.

This rearrangement joins TRBV6-1 to TRBJ2-7, with a possible D match to TRBD1 (6 bases). Trimming took 5 bases from V and 5 from J, leaving 16 bases between them. The CDR3 totals 14 residues. Germline CDR1 is MNHNS and CDR2 is SASEGT. The CDR3 DNA reads as TGTGCCAGCAGTAGCGCGACAGGTCGGGACGAGCAGTACTTC. Encoded protein: CASSSATGRDEQYF.

This clonotype was seen only a few times. The chain recombines TRBV20-1 with TRBJ2-5; weak D call: TRBD1 (7 bases). CDR1 and CDR2 (germline): DFQATT, SNEGSKA (reference sequence). The V end lost 5 bases, the J end lost 2 bases, and 18 bases lay between the germline ends. The CDR3 spans 15 residues. CDR3 nucleotides: TGCAGTGCTTCGACAGGGCGGGATGTGCAAGAGACCCAGTACTTC. It yields the protein CSASTGRDVQETQYF.

A few counts support this clonotype. The V call is TRBV29-1, the J call TRBJ2-5; 7 bases map to TRBD1. V gave up 4 bases and J gave up 5 bases; unmatched junction bases: 16. Germline V lookup: CDR1 SQVTM, CDR2 ANQGSEA. This CDR3 is built from 16 residues. This CDR3 is CSVVGVPGRGIETQYF. DNA for the CDR3: TGCAGCGTTGTTGGGGTTCCAGGCAGGGGGATTGAGACCCAGTACTTC. Using reference TRBV29-1 and TRBJ2-5 for the parts outside the CDR3, the full variable domain is SAVISQKPSRDICQRGTSLTIQCQVDSQVTMMFWYRQQPGQSLTLIATANQGSEATYESGFVIDKFPISRPNLTFSTLTVSNMSPEDSSIYLCSVVGVPGRGIETQYFGPGTRLLVL.

This clonotype was seen a few times. The genes are TRBV6-2 or TRBV6-3 and TRBJ2-1; D not certain. Germline-derived CDR1 and CDR2 are MNHEY and SVGEGT. This CDR3 comprises 16 residues. With 0 bases removed from V and 6 bases from J, the gap between germline ends came to 15 bases. The CDR3 is CASSYSWARRGNEQFF. The DNA of the CDR3 is TGTGCCAGCAGTTACTCTTGGGCCCGGCGTGGCAATGAGCAGTTCTTC.

This clonotype turned up a few times. CDR3 nucleotide sequence: TGTGCCAGCAGCGTTTCCTACAATGAGCAGTTCTTC. Encoded protein: CASSVSYNEQFF. The chain carries TRBV9 and TRBJ2-1; D is unclear. The germline V gene has CDR1 SGDLS and CDR2 YYNGEE. CDR3 length: 12 residues. The ends were cut back, 2 bases at V and 1 base at J, with 1 base in the middle.

In this sample, this clonotype turned up many times. The chain carries TRBV19 and TRBJ2-1; tentatively, D is TRBD1 (8 bases). The germline CDR1 and CDR2 sequences are LNHDA and SQIVND (reference sequence). The CDR3 length is 15 residues. Trimming took off 6 bases at V and 1 base at J, with 13 bases between the two ends. In DNA form, the CDR3 reads TGTGCCAGTAGAAACAGGGGGGGATCCTACAATGAGCAGTTCTTC. Protein sequence: CASRNRGGSYNEQFF.

The table lists this clonotype with many counts. This chain joins TRBV11-2 and TRBJ2-3; TRBD2 matches 10 bases. Germline lookup yields CDR1 SGHAT and CDR2 FQNNGV. The CDR3 has 16 amino acids. V was clipped by 4 bases and J by 2 bases; unmatched bases: 6. The CDR3: CASSYFLAGDTDTQYF. The DNA for the CDR3 is TGTGCCAGCAGCTACTTCCTAGCGGGGGACACAGATACGCAGTATTTT.

CDR3 residues: CASSRAIGTHEQYF. The CDR3 coding sequence is TGTGCCAGCAGCCGCGCGATAGGGACCCACGAGCAGTACTTC. The rearrangement uses TRBV5-4 and TRBJ2-7; D tentatively fits TRBD1 or TRBD2 (5 bases each). V was shortened by 4 bases and J by 5 bases, with 16 bases between the two germline ends. This CDR3 contains 14 residues. Per germline, CDR1 SGHNT and CDR2 YYREEE (reference sequence).

The rearrangement links TRBV10-3 to TRBJ2-3, with TRBD1 matching over 9 bases. The V gene end was trimmed by 9 bases and the J gene end by 7 bases; junction bases not matched to a gene: 11. CDR3 length equals 14 residues. Germline CDR1 reads ENHRY; CDR2 reads SYGVKD. In nucleotides, the CDR3 is TGTGCCATTCGACCGGGACAGGGAGCTTATACGCAGTATTTT. Encoded protein: CAIRPGQGAYTQYF.

The chain recombines TRBV7-9 with TRBJ1-1; 7 bases agree with TRBD1. The CDR3 totals 13 residues. With 6 bases clipped from V and 6 bases from J, the junction kept 7 bases outside the gene matches. Germline V gene sequence: CDR1 SEHNR, CDR2 FQNEAQ (reference sequence). This CDR3 reads CASRGDSLPEAFF. CDR3 nucleotide sequence: TGTGCCAGCAGGGGGGACAGTCTCCCTGAAGCTTTCTTT.

There are a few counts of this clonotype. The rearrangement joins TRBV20-1 to TRBJ1-2; TRBD1 might be the D (5 bases). Per germline, CDR1 DFQATT and CDR2 SNEGSKA (reference sequence). The CDR3 is 11 residues long. V was pared by 5 bases and J by 8 bases, with 12 bases between. The CDR3 here is CSAPGTPGYTF. CDR3 in DNA: TGCAGTGCTCCCGGGACCCCAGGCTACACCTTC.

This clonotype was counted at least ten times. The chain combines TRBV7-2 with TRBJ1-4; 7 bases map to TRBD1. Trimming at V came to 4 bases and at J to 3 bases, leaving 2 bases not matched to a gene. This CDR3 is 14 amino acids long. The germline V gene encodes CDR1 SGHTA and CDR2 FQGNSA. DNA for the CDR3: TGTGCCAGCAGCTCGGGACAGCCTAATGAAAAACTGTTTTTT. Protein: CASSSGQPNEKLFF.

The chain uses TRBV29-1 and TRBJ2-1; perhaps TRBD1 as D (6 bases). The CDR3 length is 12 residues. CDR1 and CDR2 from the germline V gene are SQVTM and ANQGSEA. Trimming left V 7 bases short and J 10 bases short, with 17 bases between. The CDR3 protein is CSGLQTGGEQFF. As DNA, the CDR3 is TGCAGCGGACTTCAGACAGGCGGGGAGCAGTTCTTC.

This clonotype was observed a handful of times. Written as DNA, the CDR3 is TGTGCCAGCAGCTTAGGGGGACAGGACTATGGCTACACCTTC. Its translation is CASSLGGQDYGYTF. The chain combines TRBV7-9 with TRBJ1-2, with TRBD1 identical over 8 bases. This CDR3 is built from 14 residues. Germline loops: CDR1 SEHNR, CDR2 FQNEAQ (reference sequence). Trimming took 1 base from V and 3 from J; bases not matched to a gene: 1.

This clonotype came up many times. The rearrangement joins TRBV24-1 to TRBJ2-1; D is undetermined. Trimming pared 6 bases from V and 10 bases from J, leaving 15 bases between. This CDR3 has 13 amino acids. Germline CDR1 is KGHDR and CDR2 is SFDVKD. The CDR3 sequence: CATSHETTYEQFF. CDR3 sequence (DNA): TGTGCCACCAGTCATGAGACAACCTACGAGCAGTTCTTC.

The chain employs TRBV3-1 and TRBJ1-5; perhaps TRBD1 as D (5 bases). This CDR3 spans 15 amino acids. V gave up 2 bases and J gave up 7 bases, with 15 bases separating them. In germline, CDR1 is LGHDT, CDR2 YNNKEL (reference sequence). CDR3 in amino acids: CASSQSTALVQPQHF. The CDR3 DNA sequence: TGTGCCAGCAGCCAATCGACAGCGCTGGTACAGCCCCAGCATTTT.

Only a few counts were recorded for this clonotype. The gene calls are TRBV11-2 and TRBJ2-3, with 10 bases fitting TRBD1. Looked up from germline, CDR1 is SGHAT and CDR2 is FQNNGV. The J segment lost 5 bases and the V segment lost 3 bases, leaving 5 bases of the junction unmatched. CDR3 length: 15 amino acids. The chain's CDR3 is CASSFRQGAGDTQYF. DNA of the CDR3: TGTGCCAGCAGCTTCCGACAGGGGGCTGGAGATACGCAGTATTTT. Full variable domain (missing parts from reference TRBV11-2 and TRBJ2-3): EAGVAQSPRYKIIEKRQSVAFWCNPISGHATLYWYQQILGQGPKLLIQFQNNGVVDDSQLPKDRFSAERLKGVDSTLKIQPAKLEDSAVYLCASSFRQGAGDTQYFGPGTRLTVL.

Ten or more counts support this clonotype. This chain connects TRBV5-4 to TRBJ2-5; weak D call: TRBD1 (5 bases). Germline V gene sequence: CDR1 SGHNT, CDR2 YYREEE (reference sequence). Trimming pared 0 bases from V and 2 bases from J, leaving 5 bases between. The CDR3 loop spans 13 amino acids. The CDR3 coding sequence is TGTGCCAGCAGCTTGGACAGGCAAGAGACCCAGTACTTC. Translating it yields CASSLDRQETQYF.